This T cell receptor (beta chain) originates from a study of T cells in tuberculosis. Time point: new active TB diagnosis, blood taken before or within 7 days of starting treatment. Tuberculosis was confirmed by positive sputum smear and/or M. tuberculosis culture. On average about 100,000 T cells per donor were immunosequenced. Clones were sequenced by immunoSEQ multiplex PCR, and TCRdb holds only the in-frame ones, with some missing. The sample has around 33,000 clones; 92% are singletons. V was pared by 2 bases and J by 2 bases, with 10 bases between. Per germline, CDR1 MNHNS and CDR2 SASEGT. The CDR3 sequence is 15 residues long.

The receptor comes from an adult with tuberculosis. Some clones in this sample may be carry-over from other donors' samples. This chain joins TRBV6-1 and TRBJ1-5; D possibly corresponds to TRBD1 (6 bases). The sequencing used PBMCs, collected at tuberculosis diagnosis. In DNA, the CDR3 is TGTGCCAGCAGTGAATGGACAGCGGGCAATCAGCCCCAGCATTTT. Its protein is CASSEWTAGNQPQHF.